This is a list of T cell receptor beta chains from one sample in a study of T-cell reconstitution after alpha-beta-depleted transplantation in children. TCRdb passed the PCR reads through MiXCR, listing each CDR3 protein once. The sample has some 200,000 distinct CDR3 sequences, 11% seen once; the top ten hold over 25%. The sample was PBMCs, taken before TCRalphabeta/CD19-depleted stem cell transplant. These receptor sequences come from a child under three years old with acute myeloid leukemia, due to receive a stem cell transplant. The CDR3 runs from the conserved cysteine through the conserved F or W. Fields, in order: clone size, D gene, V gene, J gene, CDR3 DNA, CDR3 protein. The D gene is left open where the match is weak. Size values are once, few and many counts, or a class for expanded clones, and some rows have none.

abundance: many; d_gene: -; v_gene: TRBV5-6; j_gene: TRBJ1-1; CDR3nt: TGTGCCAGCAGCTTTTTAGTAGATGTTATCACTGAAGCTTTCTTT; CDR3aa: CASSFLVDVITEAFF
abundance: many; d_gene: -; v_gene: TRBV11-2; j_gene: TRBJ2-2; CDR3nt: TGTGCCAGCAGCCCCCAGGGCGTCGAGAACACCGGGGAGCTGTTTTTT; CDR3aa: CASSPQGVENTGELFF
abundance: many; d_gene: -; v_gene: TRBV12-3/TRBV12-4; j_gene: TRBJ1-6; CDR3nt: TGTGCCAGCAGTTTTGATAATTCACCCCTCCACTTT; CDR3aa: CASSFDNSPLHF
abundance: many; d_gene: TRBD2; v_gene: TRBV20-1; j_gene: TRBJ2-1; CDR3nt: TGCAGTGCCAGACTAGCGGGAGGGCGCAATGAGCAGTTCTTC; CDR3aa: CSARLAGGRNEQFF
abundance: few; d_gene: TRBD1; v_gene: TRBV5-6; j_gene: TRBJ2-2; CDR3nt: TGTGCCAGCAGCTCCGGGACAGGGGGTTCCGGGGAGCTGTTTTTT; CDR3aa: CASSSGTGGSGELFF
abundance: many; d_gene: -; v_gene: TRBV6-5; j_gene: TRBJ1-2; CDR3nt: TGTGCCAGCAGTTACACGGCCGGTTATGGCTACACCTTC; CDR3aa: CASSYTAGYGYTF
abundance: many; d_gene: -; v_gene: TRBV4-2; j_gene: TRBJ2-1; CDR3nt: TGTGCCAGCAGCCCCCGAGTAACCCTAGAGCAGTTCTTC; CDR3aa: CASSPRVTLEQFF
abundance: many; d_gene: -; v_gene: TRBV20-1; j_gene: TRBJ2-5; CDR3nt: TGCAGTGCTAGTGCGCCTACAAGGTGGACCCAGTACTTC; CDR3aa: CSASAPTRWTQYF
abundance: few; d_gene: -; v_gene: TRBV12-3/TRBV12-4; j_gene: TRBJ1-6; CDR3nt: TGTGCCAGCAGTTTGGGCCTTAATTCACCCCTCCACTTT; CDR3aa: CASSLGLNSPLHF
abundance: many; d_gene: TRBD2; v_gene: TRBV20-1; j_gene: TRBJ2-3; CDR3nt: TGCAGTGCCGCGGGACTAGCGGGCACAGATACGCAGTATTTT; CDR3aa: CSAAGLAGTDTQYF
abundance: many; d_gene: -; v_gene: TRBV19; j_gene: TRBJ1-1; CDR3nt: TGTGCCAGTAGTATAAGAGGGGTGACTGAAGCTTTCTTT; CDR3aa: CASSIRGVTEAFF
abundance: many; d_gene: -; v_gene: TRBV4-3; j_gene: TRBJ2-3; CDR3nt: TGCGCCAGCAGCCAAGTGACGGGGCTGGGAGATACGCAGTATTTT; CDR3aa: CASSQVTGLGDTQYF
abundance: -; d_gene: -; v_gene: TRBV11-1; j_gene: TRBJ1-2; CDR3nt: TGTGCCAGCAGTGCAAGGGACACCGCCTATGGCTACACCTTC; CDR3aa: CASSARDTAYGYTF
abundance: many; d_gene: -; v_gene: TRBV5-1; j_gene: TRBJ2-3; CDR3nt: TGCGCCAGCAGCCATCGCGGGACCCCGATTTGG; CDR3aa: CASSHRGTPIW
abundance: many; d_gene: TRBD1; v_gene: TRBV18; j_gene: TRBJ2-5; CDR3nt: TGTGCCAGCTCACCCCCCGACAGGGCCCAAGAGACCCAGTACTTC; CDR3aa: CASSPPDRAQETQYF
abundance: -; d_gene: -; v_gene: TRBV5-1; j_gene: TRBJ2-3; CDR3nt: TGCGCCAGCAGCCCGGGTTGGGCCCCATCCAGATCAGATACGCAGTATTTT; CDR3aa: CASSPGWAPSRSDTQYF
abundance: many; d_gene: -; v_gene: TRBV7-2; j_gene: TRBJ1-1; CDR3nt: TGTGCCAGCAGCCCTCAGCTGCCCCGGGGGACTGAAGCTTTCTTT; CDR3aa: CASSPQLPRGTEAFF
abundance: many; d_gene: -; v_gene: TRBV27; j_gene: TRBJ2-3; CDR3nt: TGTGCCAGCAGTTTTTGGGGTACGCAGTATTTT; CDR3aa: CASSFWGTQYF
abundance: many; d_gene: -; v_gene: TRBV7-2; j_gene: TRBJ1-5; CDR3nt: TGTGCCAGCAGCTTAAGGCAGGGCTATCAGCCCCAGCATTTT; CDR3aa: CASSLRQGYQPQHF
abundance: many; d_gene: TRBD1; v_gene: TRBV11-2; j_gene: TRBJ2-6; CDR3nt: TGTGCCAGCAGCCCCGGGACAGGTTGGGCCAACGTCCTGACTTTC; CDR3aa: CASSPGTGWANVLTF
abundance: many; d_gene: -; v_gene: TRBV7-6; j_gene: TRBJ2-1; CDR3nt: TGTGCCAGCAGCTTAAAGCCCGGATATGGGATATACAATGAGCAGTTCTTC; CDR3aa: CASSLKPGYGIYNEQFF
abundance: -; d_gene: -; v_gene: TRBV5-5; j_gene: TRBJ1-2; CDR3nt: TGTGCCAGCAGCTCCGCTCCGGGGCCGAGAGGCTATGGCTACACCTTC; CDR3aa: CASSSAPGPRGYGYTF
abundance: many; d_gene: -; v_gene: TRBV20-1; j_gene: TRBJ2-1; CDR3nt: TGCAGTGCCAAATATAGACTAGTTACTGAGCAGTTCTTC; CDR3aa: CSAKYRLVTEQFF
abundance: many; d_gene: TRBD2; v_gene: TRBV27; j_gene: TRBJ2-1; CDR3nt: TGTGCCAGCACTCGCCTCGGGGGGGCAGCGGGGTACAATGAGCAGTTCTTC; CDR3aa: CASTRLGGAAGYNEQFF
abundance: many; d_gene: TRBD2; v_gene: TRBV7-9; j_gene: TRBJ2-1; CDR3nt: TGTGCCAGCAGCTTTCGGGGGGATGAGCAGTTCTTC; CDR3aa: CASSFRGDEQFF
abundance: many; d_gene: -; v_gene: TRBV7-2; j_gene: TRBJ1-6; CDR3nt: TGTGCCAGCAGCTTAAGCCTAAAAAGTCCGGGCCTGAGCTCCTATAATTCACCCCTCCACTTT; CDR3aa: CASSLSLKSPGLSSYNSPLHF
abundance: few; d_gene: -; v_gene: TRBV6-5; j_gene: TRBJ2-3; CDR3nt: TGTGCCAGCAGTTCCGGACTGCCCCCAGATACGCAGTATTTT; CDR3aa: CASSSGLPPDTQYF
abundance: many; d_gene: -; v_gene: TRBV13; j_gene: TRBJ2-2; CDR3nt: TGTGCCAGCAGCTTAGAGTTTACCGGGGAGCTGTTTTTT; CDR3aa: CASSLEFTGELFF
abundance: many; d_gene: TRBD1; v_gene: TRBV12-3/TRBV12-4; j_gene: TRBJ2-3; CDR3nt: TGTGCCAGCAGCAAAGGACAGGGATCCGCAGATACGCAGTATTTT; CDR3aa: CASSKGQGSADTQYF
abundance: many; d_gene: -; v_gene: TRBV20-1; j_gene: TRBJ2-5; CDR3nt: TGCAGTGCTCAACGGGATGGGCAAGAGACCCAGTACTTC; CDR3aa: CSAQRDGQETQYF
abundance: -; d_gene: -; v_gene: TRBV19; j_gene: TRBJ2-1; CDR3nt: TGTGCCAGTCGGGACTTCTTGGAGAGCTCCTACAATGAGCAGTTCTTC; CDR3aa: CASRDFLESSYNEQFF
abundance: -; d_gene: -; v_gene: TRBV12-3/TRBV12-4; j_gene: TRBJ2-7; CDR3nt: TGTGCCAGCAGTTTTGGGGGGGCTCTCTACGAGCAGTACTTC; CDR3aa: CASSFGGALYEQYF